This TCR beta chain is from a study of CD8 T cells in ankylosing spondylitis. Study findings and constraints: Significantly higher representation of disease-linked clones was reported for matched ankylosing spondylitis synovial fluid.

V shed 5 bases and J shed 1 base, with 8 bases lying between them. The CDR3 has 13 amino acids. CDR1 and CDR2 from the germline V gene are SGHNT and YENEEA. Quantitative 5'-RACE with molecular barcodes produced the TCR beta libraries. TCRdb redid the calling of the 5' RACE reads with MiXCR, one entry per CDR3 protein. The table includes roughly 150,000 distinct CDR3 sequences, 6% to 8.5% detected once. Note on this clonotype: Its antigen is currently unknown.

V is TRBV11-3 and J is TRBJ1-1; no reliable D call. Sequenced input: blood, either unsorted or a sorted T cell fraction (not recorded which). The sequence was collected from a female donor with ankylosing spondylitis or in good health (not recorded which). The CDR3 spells CASSPTENTEAFF. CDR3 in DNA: TGTGCCAGCAGCCCCACAGAGAACACTGAAGCTTTCTTT. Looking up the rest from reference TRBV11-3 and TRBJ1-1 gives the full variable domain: EAGVVQSPRYKIIEKKQPVAFWCNPISGHNTLYWYLQNLGQGPELLIRYENEEAVDDSQLPKDRFSAERLKGVDSTLKIQPAELGDSAVYLCASSPTENTEAFFGQGTRLTVV.